Listed below are T cell receptor beta chains from one sample, sequenced in a study of T-cell memory formation after mild COVID-19. One entry per CDR3 protein, called by TCRdb with MiXCR from the 5' RACE reads. The data show about 310,000 distinct CDR3 sequences, just under 20% seen once. The source material was PBMCs or a T cell subset sorted from them (not recorded which). The receptors derive from a man aged 18 to 30 who had mild COVID-19 (a few samples of this study predate the infection). Cell type and time point are not known. Each CDR3 is given with its conserved first and last residue. D genes are given only for firm matches. Expanded clones get a size class; other rows say once, few or many, or leave the size out.

j_call	clone_size	v_call	d_call	cdr3_nt	cdr3_aa
TRBJ2-1	-	TRBV12-3/TRBV12-4	TRBD2	TGTGCCAGCGAAGTCGGGAGCGGGGGTGAGCAGTTCTTC	CASEVGSGGEQFF
TRBJ2-2	-	TRBV7-9	-	TGTGCCAGCCAGGGACGGAACACCGGGGAGCTGTTTTTT	CASQGRNTGELFF
TRBJ1-6	few	TRBV27	-	TGTGCCAGCAGTTTCAGGGGTTCACCCCTCCACTTT	CASSFRGSPLHF
TRBJ1-2	few	TRBV25-1	-	TGTGCCAGCAGTGTGACCGATTCCTATAGTTCTGGCTATGGCTACACCTTC	CASSVTDSYSSGYGYTF
TRBJ1-2	-	TRBV20-1	-	TGCAGTGCCCTAGAGGCCCCAGGGCTTGATGGCTACACCTTC	CSALEAPGLDGYTF
TRBJ2-3	-	TRBV9	TRBD2	TGTGCCAGCAGCGACCGGGACTACTTCACAGATACGCAGTATTTT	CASSDRDYFTDTQYF
TRBJ2-3	few	TRBV6-2/TRBV6-3	-	TGTGCCAGCAGCAGCTGGGGAGATACGCAGTATTTT	CASSSWGDTQYF
TRBJ2-3	-	TRBV5-1	TRBD2	TGCGCCAGCATGGCGGGGGGATACACAGATACGCAGTATTTT	CASMAGGYTDTQYF
TRBJ2-7	-	TRBV12-3/TRBV12-4	-	TGTGCCAGCAGTCTCTCATGGGGAGTCCTCAACGAGCAGTACTTC	CASSLSWGVLNEQYF
TRBJ1-2	-	TRBV5-1	-	TGCGCCAGCAGCTTGGACTCTACTAATGGCTACACCTTC	CASSLDSTNGYTF
TRBJ2-3	many	TRBV5-4	TRBD2	TGTGCCAGCAGCTGGGTAGCGGGGTCCGGAAGCACAGATACGCAGTATTTT	CASSWVAGSGSTDTQYF
TRBJ1-5	-	TRBV18	-	TGTGCCAGCTCACCCTCGGTCCAGGGGCTAGGGCAGCCCCAGCATTTT	CASSPSVQGLGQPQHF
TRBJ2-7	-	TRBV20-1	-	TGCAGTGCTAGCCCGCCGCCTACCTCACCCTACGAGCAGTACTTC	CSASPPPTSPYEQYF
TRBJ1-2	few	TRBV4-3	-	TGCGCCAGCAGCCAAGATAAAGGGGTTAACTATGGCTACACCTTC	CASSQDKGVNYGYTF
TRBJ2-1	many	TRBV7-2	TRBD2	TGTGCCAGCAGCCTGGGGACTAGCGTGTACAATGAGCAGTTCTTC	CASSLGTSVYNEQFF
TRBJ2-1	-	TRBV7-3	TRBD1	TGTGCCAGCAGATCAGGGGGCTCGGGCGATGAGCAGTTCTTC	CASRSGGSGDEQFF
TRBJ1-4	few	TRBV15	-	TGTGCCACCCGCGAGGGGGGGTGGAATGAAAAACTGTTTTTT	CATREGGWNEKLFF
TRBJ2-5	few	TRBV24-1	TRBD2	TGTGCCACCAGTGACCCGGGACTAGCGGAAGAGACCCAGTACTTC	CATSDPGLAEETQYF
TRBJ2-5	few	TRBV5-1	-	TGCGCCAGCAGCTCTGGGACGGGGCGCCAGACCCAGTACTTC	CASSSGTGRQTQYF
TRBJ1-1	few	TRBV7-6	TRBD1	TGTGCCAGCAGCTTAGTACAGGGGGACACTGAAGCTTTCTTT	CASSLVQGDTEAFF
TRBJ2-7	-	TRBV10-1	TRBD2	TGCGCCAACCTGCGGGGGGCCCCCGTGTACGAGCAGTACTTC	CANLRGAPVYEQYF
TRBJ1-2	-	TRBV5-1	TRBD1	TGCGCCAGCAGCTTGGGGGGGACAGGGGGCGAAAGCTACACCTTC	CASSLGGTGGESYTF
TRBJ2-7	few	TRBV6-5	-	TGTGCCAGCAGTCGTATCCTAGGGACTTTCCACGAGCAGTACTTC	CASSRILGTFHEQYF
TRBJ2-2	-	TRBV7-3	-	TGTGCCAGCAGCTGGGGGGCTAGCACCGGGGAGCTGTTTTTT	CASSWGASTGELFF
TRBJ2-3	-	TRBV7-3	TRBD2	TGTGCCAGCAGTCGCGACAGTTCTAGCGGGGGGACTAGCACAGATACGCAGTATTTT	CASSRDSSSGGTSTDTQYF
TRBJ2-1	-	TRBV4-1	-	TGCGCCAGCAGTCACCCCGGAGGCGAGCAGTTCTTC	CASSHPGGEQFF